Listed below are T cell receptor beta chains from one sample, sequenced in a study of shared clonotypes between healthy human individuals. Sequencing was performed with immunoSEQ multiplex PCR; in TCRdb, only in-frame clones are kept and a portion is missing. This sample has roughly 490,000 clones, with roughly 78% found just once. The sequenced material came from PBMCs. The receptors here all came from a middle-aged woman in good health. Some clones in this sample may be carry-over from other donors' samples. Each CDR3 is given with its conserved first and last residue. D genes are given only for firm matches. Size is omitted from some rows. Given values are once, few, many or a class for expanded clones.

D,size,J,V,CDR3,DNA
TRBD2,.,TRBJ2-3,TRBV10-3,CAISELGRAPDTQYF,TGTGCCATCAGTGAGTTGGGGAGGGCCCCAGATACGCAGTATTTT
.,.,TRBJ1-2,TRBV5-1,CASSPAGNSVGYGYTF,TGCGCCAGCAGCCCGGCTGGTAATTCCGTAGGCTATGGCTACACCTTC
TRBD2,.,TRBJ2-2,TRBV9,CASSVSLADNTGELFF,TGTGCCAGCAGCGTCTCCCTAGCGGACAACACCGGGGAGCTGTTTTTT
.,.,TRBJ1-6,TRBV30,CAWSGGAVTYNSPLHF,TGTGCCTGGAGTGGAGGGGCGGTGACTTATAATTCACCCCTCCACTTT
.,.,TRBJ2-1,TRBV25-1,CASRGTTYNEQFF,TGTGCCAGCAGGGGGACCACGTACAATGAGCAGTTCTTC
.,.,TRBJ2-1,TRBV19,CASSISGGRSYNEQFF,TGTGCCAGTAGTATCTCCGGGGGAAGGAGTTACAATGAGCAGTTCTTC
TRBD1,.,TRBJ2-2,TRBV18,CASSPRGTGSTGELFF,TGTGCCAGCTCACCCAGGGGGACAGGGAGCACCGGGGAGCTGTTTTTT
.,once,TRBJ2-7,TRBV11-2,CASSFSESSYEQYF,TGTGCCAGCAGCTTTTCTGAAAGTTCCTACGAGCAGTACTTC
TRBD2,.,TRBJ2-7,TRBV28,CATTRVAGAVDF,TGTGCCACTACACGGGTGGCGGGAGCAGTGGACTTC
TRBD2,many,TRBJ2-1,TRBV6-5,CASSYSAGGSPNEQFF,TGTGCCAGCAGTTACTCGGCGGGAGGGAGTCCCAATGAGCAGTTCTTC
.,.,TRBJ1-1,TRBV19,CASSIGGPANTEAFF,TGTGCCAGTAGTATAGGGGGCCCGGCGAACACTGAAGCTTTCTTT
TRBD2,few,TRBJ2-1,TRBV9,CASSRLAGLNNEQFF,TGTGCCAGCAGTCGACTAGCGGGATTAAACAATGAGCAGTTCTTC
TRBD2,.,TRBJ2-7,TRBV5-4,CASSSMTSGSSEQYF,TGTGCCAGCAGCTCAATGACTAGCGGGAGCTCGGAGCAGTACTTC
.,.,TRBJ1-1,TRBV7-2,CASSPDRTIEAFF,TGTGCCAGCAGCCCGGACAGAACCATTGAAGCTTTCTTT
.,.,TRBJ2-7,TRBV7-9,CASSLDRQFSYEQYF,TGTGCCAGCAGCTTAGACAGGCAATTCTCCTACGAGCAGTACTTC
.,few,TRBJ2-1,TRBV18,CASSLGVNEQFF,TGTGCCAGCTCCCTTGGGGTCAATGAGCAGTTCTTC
.,.,TRBJ2-5,TRBV28,CASSTFGTQETQYF,TGTGCCAGCTCGACATTCGGGACCCAAGAGACCCAGTACTTC
.,.,TRBJ1-2,TRBV5-6,CASSLGQNRYGYTF,TGTGCCAGCAGCTTGGGACAAAACCGCTATGGCTACACCTTC
.,.,TRBJ2-1,TRBV18,CASSPGPTGEQFF,TGTGCCAGCTCACCAGGGCCGACGGGGGAGCAGTTCTTC
.,once,TRBJ2-1,TRBV25-1,CASSGTYNEQFF,TGTGCCAGCAGTGGTACCTACAATGAGCAGTTCTTC
.,once,TRBJ1-4,TRBV5-6,CASSLGFANEKLFF,TGTGCCAGCAGCTTGGGGTTTGCTAATGAAAAACTGTTTTTT
.,once,TRBJ2-2,TRBV7-3,CASSPRLTGNTGELFF,TGTGCCAGCAGCCCCCGGCTTACGGGAAACACCGGGGAGCTGTTTTTT
.,.,TRBJ1-1,TRBV11-2,CASGIGQSPEAFF,TGTGCCAGTGGGATCGGACAATCGCCTGAAGCTTTCTTT
.,.,TRBJ1-3,TRBV4-1,CASSHLGRTGNTIYF,TGCGCCAGCAGCCATCTGGGAAGGACTGGAAACACCATATATTTT
.,.,TRBJ2-2,TRBV30,CAWRRGKNTGELFF,TGTGCCTGGAGGAGGGGAAAGAACACCGGGGAGCTGTTTTTT
TRBD2,.,TRBJ2-1,TRBV4-1,CASSQRGLAGKYNEQFF,TGCGCCAGCAGCCAACGGGGACTAGCGGGAAAATACAATGAGCAGTTCTTC
TRBD1,.,TRBJ1-2,TRBV25-1,CASSEAGGLPLHYGYTF,TGTGCCAGCAGTGAGGCAGGGGGTCTCCCCCTTCACTATGGCTACACCTTC
.,.,TRBJ2-5,TRBV29-1,CSVWSGGETQYF,TGCAGCGTTTGGAGCGGCGGCGAGACCCAGTACTTC
.,.,TRBJ2-5,TRBV5-1,CASSLFAGGGDF,TGCGCCAGCAGCTTGTTTGCCGGAGGGGGGGACTTC
TRBD2,.,TRBJ2-1,TRBV15,CATSRAAGRTYNEQFF,TGTGCCACCAGCAGAGCCGCCGGGAGGACCTACAATGAGCAGTTCTTC
.,many,TRBJ1-2,TRBV28,CASYSGTPNYGYTF,TGTGCCAGCTATTCCGGGACGCCGAACTATGGCTACACCTTC
.,.,TRBJ2-1,TRBV21-1,CASSPDPGQGNEQFF,TGTGCCAGCAGCCCCGACCCGGGACAGGGGAATGAGCAGTTCTTC
.,few,TRBJ2-7,TRBV11-2,CASSWGTGPTYEQYF,TGTGCCAGCAGCTGGGGGACTGGCCCCACCTACGAGCAGTACTTC
.,.,TRBJ1-1,TRBV10-3,CAISESGRSGGNTEAFF,TGTGCCATCAGTGAGTCTGGAAGGTCGGGAGGGAACACTGAAGCTTTCTTT
TRBD2,once,TRBJ2-7,TRBV7-8,CASSPGTTTYEQYF,TGTGCCAGCAGCCCCGGGACTACTACCTACGAGCAGTACTTC
TRBD2,.,TRBJ2-7,TRBV10-3,CAISGLAGQYEQYF,TGTGCCATCAGCGGACTAGCGGGACAATACGAGCAGTACTTC
.,.,TRBJ1-2,TRBV6-5,CASSQTPTVGGYTF,TGTGCCAGCAGTCAAACCCCGACAGTAGGTGGCTACACCTTC
TRBD2,.,TRBJ2-1,TRBV6-5,CASRSLAGAQFF,TGTGCCAGCAGGAGTCTAGCGGGAGCGCAGTTCTTC
TRBD2,.,TRBJ2-3,TRBV7-2,CASSLSGSIDTQYF,TGTGCCAGCAGCCTGAGCGGGAGTATAGATACGCAGTATTTT
.,.,TRBJ2-7,TRBV10-2,CASSFDRPREQYF,TGCGCCAGCAGTTTCGACAGGCCGAGGGAGCAGTACTTC
.,.,TRBJ2-7,TRBV6-5,CASNIYRPTSYEQYF,TGTGCCAGCAATATTTACCGCCCGACTAGCTACGAGCAGTACTTC
.,.,TRBJ2-7,TRBV27,CASSRSGTTSSYEQYF,TGTGCCAGCAGTCGATCTGGGACAACGAGCTCCTACGAGCAGTACTTC
TRBD1,few,TRBJ1-2,TRBV19,CASSGLGTEFIFNYGYTF,TGTGCCAGTAGTGGGCTAGGGACAGAATTCATCTTTAACTATGGCTACACCTTC
TRBD1,once,TRBJ2-5,TRBV14,CASSQDLGRGLAGETQYF,TGTGCCAGCAGCCAAGATCTGGGCAGGGGGCTTGCGGGGGAGACCCAGTACTTC